The 2 T cell receptor beta chains given below trace back to one sample, sequenced in a study of blood T cell repertoires in COVID-19. The data were produced by immunoSEQ multiplex PCR, yet TCRdb's version contains in-frame clones alone and is incomplete. The sample lists fewer than 250,000 clones; 88% were seen once. The sequencing sample was made of peripheral blood. The receptors stem from a man in his 70s with acute or convalescent COVID-19.

This chain connects TRBV6-2 or TRBV6-3 to TRBJ2-5; 15 bases are a match to TRBD2. CDR3 length: 16 residues. After removal of 4 bases from V and 5 bases from J, the junction contained 5 bases not matched to a gene. Germline V gene lookup returns CDR1 MNHEY and CDR2 SVGEGT. The CDR3 bases are TGTGCCAGCAGTTTCGGACTAGCGGGAGGGCCTGAGACCCAGTACTTC. This codes for CASSFGLAGGPETQYF.

The chain links TRBV19 to TRBJ1-5, with D tentatively TRBD1 (5 bases). From germline, CDR1 is LNHDA and CDR2 SQIVND (reference sequence). The CDR3 is made up of 14 amino acids. Trimming removed 2 bases from V and 5 bases from J, with 10 bases in between. CDR3 DNA: TGTGCCAGTAGTATATGGCAGGGCGATCAGCCCCAGCATTTT. Translating gives CASSIWQGDQPQHF.